This is a list of T cell receptor beta chains from one sample in a study of T cells in localized non-small cell lung cancer. The repertoire was sequenced with immunoSEQ multiplex PCR; TCRdb's copy has only in-frame clones and lacks some. The repertoire has 50,000 to 75,000 clones, approximately 89% of them found once; the top ten carry 15% to 20%. The sequenced sample was peripheral blood, obtained before any cancer treatment. The receptors shown here come from a man between 35 and 75 years old with stage I lung adenocarcinoma. The CDR3 runs from the conserved cysteine through the conserved F or W. Each record gives: V gene, clone size, CDR3 protein. Rows may omit the clone size; those that give it use once, few, many or a size class.

v_call: TRBV28; clone_size: .; cdr3_aa: CASTSGYNEKLFF
v_call: TRBV6-5; clone_size: .; cdr3_aa: CASSPAIAATYEQYF
v_call: TRBV27; clone_size: .; cdr3_aa: CASYRGGAYRLTGELFF
v_call: TRBV19; clone_size: .; cdr3_aa: CASSTGNLNNYGYTF
v_call: TRBV5-5; clone_size: .; cdr3_aa: CASSIAGGDRGAEAFF
v_call: TRBV27; clone_size: once; cdr3_aa: CASSFGGRSDTQYF
v_call: TRBV7-2; clone_size: .; cdr3_aa: CASSLDVLGEQYF
v_call: TRBV5-1; clone_size: .; cdr3_aa: CASSLAAGGKGEQFF
v_call: TRBV28; clone_size: .; cdr3_aa: CASSLPHWFNQPQHF
v_call: TRBV27; clone_size: .; cdr3_aa: CASSFGRNQPQHF
v_call: TRBV4-2; clone_size: .; cdr3_aa: CASSQDREETQYF
v_call: TRBV15; clone_size: .; cdr3_aa: CATSRDIAAYNEQFF
v_call: TRBV7-2; clone_size: few; cdr3_aa: CASRRDIGNEKLFF
v_call: TRBV10-3; clone_size: .; cdr3_aa: CAIRQAATNEQFF
v_call: TRBV6-1; clone_size: once; cdr3_aa: CASSPGYNQPQHF